The T cell receptor (beta chain) under discussion was sequenced for a study of T-cell reconstitution after alpha-beta-depleted transplantation in children. The junction had 7 bases not matched to a gene; V was cut back by 4 bases and J by 9 bases. From germline, CDR1 is MNHNS and CDR2 SASEGT. The CDR3 extends over 15 amino acids. As it was prepared, the TCRbeta library received unique molecular identifiers. Each CDR3 protein is one row after TCRdb ran MiXCR on the PCR reads. The table lists 450,000 to 600,000 distinct CDR3 sequences, under 12% of them singletons, with around 2.2% in the top ten. This clonotype was found once.

Material: PBMCs, obtained before TCRalphabeta/CD19-depleted stem cell transplant. This clonotype was obtained from a child aged 2-15 years with inherited bone marrow failure, due to receive a stem cell transplant. The genes are TRBV6-1 and TRBJ2-1; 12 positions match TRBD2. Here the CDR3 DNA reads TGTGCCAGCAGTGGACTAGCGGGAGAAGGTCTTGAGCAGTTCTTC. This codes for CASSGLAGEGLEQFF.